This T cell receptor (beta chain) was captured in a study of blood T cell repertoires in COVID-19. For the study at large: T cells, B-cell-depleted T cells, or PBMCs provided the cDNA or gDNA that served as material.

The germline V gene encodes CDR1 KGHDR and CDR2 SFDVKD. J gave up 3 bases and V 5 bases, and 4 bases lay outside the gene matches. CDR3 size: 15 residues. Authors' analysis steps: Scientists estimated how many nucleated cells there were by amplifying reference gene primers. TCRdb's table, derived via immunoSEQ multiplex PCR, lists solely in-frame clones and lacks some. The V and J calls and clone size were taken over from that table, and D and trimming were inferred from the DNA. The data show over 120,000 clones, roughly 80% seen once. Material for sequencing was peripheral blood. This chain connects TRBV24-1 to TRBJ2-1; the match to TRBD1 covers 9 bases. This sequence originates from a woman aged 80 or over with acute or convalescent COVID-19. DNA of the CDR3: TGTGCCACCAGTGGTGGACAGGGGCACTACAATGAGCAGTTCTTC. It specifies CATSGGQGHYNEQFF.